The 14 T cell receptor beta chains presented below share a single source sample, sequenced in a study of blood T cell repertoires in COVID-19. Using immunoSEQ multiplex PCR, the repertoire was profiled, and TCRdb retains in-frame clones only, with some absent. The table records over 30,000 clones, 87% of them present only once. The sample taken for sequencing was peripheral blood. All receptors come from a man at least 80 years old with active COVID-19.

By share, this clone ranks as medium-sized (0.01 to 0.1%). The V call is TRBV27, the J call TRBJ2-7; the D is unclear. Trimming cost V 5 bases and J 2 bases, with 10 bases left between them. CDR1 is MNHEY, CDR2 SMNVEV, per germline (reference sequence). The CDR3 runs 13 residues. In DNA form, the CDR3 reads TGTGCCAGCAGTCCAAGCGAAACCTACGAGCAGTACTTC. Amino acids: CASSPSETYEQYF.

This clone was found once. The chain carries TRBV6-5 and TRBJ1-2; D uncertain. Germline assignment: CDR1 MNHEY and CDR2 SVGAGI. The V and J ends lost 6 bases and 8 bases respectively, with 16 bases between them. This CDR3 comprises 13 residues. The CDR3 sequence: CASRAAGPRGYTF. The CDR3 nucleotides are TGTGCCAGCAGAGCGGCAGGCCCTAGGGGCTACACCTTC.

The chain couples TRBV2 to TRBJ2-3; the match to TRBD2 covers 13 bases. The V gene's germline CDR1 is SNHLY and CDR2 FYNNEI. The CDR3 has 16 residues. V shed 6 bases, J shed 3 bases, and the junction held 6 bases outside the gene matches. CDR3 coding DNA: TGTGCCAGCAGGCGGACTAGCGGGAGTGCTACAGATACGCAGTATTTT. Its protein product is CASRRTSGSATDTQYF. Full variable domain (missing parts from reference TRBV2 and TRBJ2-3): EPEVTQTPSHQVTQMGQEVILRCVPISNHLYFYWYRQILGQKVEFLVSFYNNEISEKSEIFDDQFSVERPDGSNFTLKIRSTKLEDSAMYFCASRRTSGSATDTQYFGPGTRLTVL.

This rearrangement joins TRBV4-3 to TRBJ2-2, with a tentative D call TRBD2 (6 bases). The V gene lost 1 base and the J gene lost 0 bases, with 15 bases spanning the gap. The CDR3 consists of 18 residues. Germline assignment: CDR1 LGHNA and CDR2 YSLEER. The CDR3 here is CASSQVGGAPSNTGELFF. CDR3 nucleotides: TGCGCCAGCAGCCAAGTTGGCGGGGCCCCTTCGAACACCGGGGAGCTGTTTTTT.

The chain employs TRBV7-9 and TRBJ2-5; 8 bases align to TRBD1. From germline, CDR1 is SEHNR and CDR2 FQNEAQ (reference sequence). V trimming: 5 bases; J trimming: 2 bases; junction bases outside the gene matches: 4. This CDR3 region has 14 residues. CDR3 region: CASSRQGRQETQYF. CDR3 sequence (DNA): TGTGCCAGCAGCCGACAGGGGCGGCAAGAGACCCAGTACTTC.

This chain connects TRBV7-9 to TRBJ1-1; possible D gene TRBD1, 5 bases. V lost 8 bases and J lost 7, with 20 bases in between. CDR3 length equals 14 residues. The germline CDR1 and CDR2 sequences are SEHNR and FQNEAQ (reference sequence). CDR3 residues: CASGQFQAQGEAFF. The CDR3 DNA reads TGTGCCAGCGGCCAGTTTCAGGCCCAGGGTGAAGCTTTCTTT.

Only one count was recorded for this clone. The V gene is TRBV2, the J gene TRBJ2-3; 11 nucleotides align to TRBD2. V shed 9 bases and J 3 bases; nucleotides not matched to a gene: 8. The CDR3 is 15 amino acids. The germline CDR1 and CDR2 sequences are SNHLY and FYNNEI. The CDR3 is CASSKRTSGTDTQYF. CDR3 coding DNA: TGTGCCAGTTCGAAGCGGACTAGCGGGACAGATACGCAGTATTTT.

CDR3 loop: CASSRDRERAFF. In nucleotides, the CDR3 is TGTGCCAGCAGCCGGGACAGGGAAAGGGCTTTCTTT. The genes are TRBV11-2 and TRBJ1-1; 9 bases line up with TRBD1. Germline CDR1 is SGHAT and CDR2 is FQNNGV. The CDR3 consists of 12 residues. After removal of 5 bases from V and 11 bases from J, the junction contained 6 bases not matched to a gene.

The chain has TRBV7-7 and TRBJ2-5; D gene uncertain. This CDR3 region has 15 residues. V shed 2 bases and J shed 1 base, with 11 bases lying between them. Per germline, CDR1 SSHAT and CDR2 FNYEAQ (reference sequence). DNA for the CDR3: TGTGCCAGCAGCTTAATCCCCTCCCCCCAAGAGACCCAGTACTTC. As protein: CASSLIPSPQETQYF.

This chain connects TRBV6-2 or TRBV6-3 to TRBJ2-7; TRBD1 aligns across 7 bases. This CDR3 spans 13 amino acids. V shed 2 bases, J shed 3 bases, and the junction held 1 base outside the gene matches. CDR1 is MNHEY, CDR2 SVGEGT, per germline. This chain's CDR3 is CASSYGTVYEQYF. CDR3 nucleotide sequence: TGTGCCAGCAGTTACGGGACAGTCTACGAGCAGTACTTC.

This clone was seen more than once but under ten times. The V and J genes are TRBV4-3 and TRBJ1-5; possible D gene TRBD1, 5 bases. The CDR3 covers 13 residues. With 4 bases removed from V and 11 bases from J, the gap between germline ends came to 15 bases. The V gene's germline CDR1 is LGHNA and CDR2 YSLEER. The CDR3 DNA sequence: TGCGCCAGCAGCCCCAACGGGGGGGTTTCCCAGCATTTT. Translation gives CASSPNGGVSQHF.

The chain has TRBV5-1 and TRBJ1-1; 7 bases align to TRBD1. This CDR3 is 13 amino acids long. Germline V gene lookup returns CDR1 SGHRS and CDR2 YFSETQ. Trimming took 5 bases from V and 2 from J; bases not matched to a gene: 3. DNA for the CDR3: TGCGCCAGCAGGACAGGGCCCAACACTGAAGCTTTCTTT. The encoded protein is CASRTGPNTEAFF.

The V gene is TRBV6-2 or TRBV6-3, the J gene TRBJ2-3; D might be TRBD2 (6 bases). Trimming stripped 2 bases from V and 4 bases from J, with 13 bases between. Per germline, CDR1 MNHEY and CDR2 SVGEGT. The CDR3 length is 15 residues. The CDR3 region has the DNA TGTGCCAGCAGTTACGATTACGGGACTCCAGATACGCAGTATTTT. This sequence encodes CASSYDYGTPDTQYF.

This clone was found a few times. The J gene is TRBJ2-5, the V gene TRBV11-2; possible D gene TRBD1, 6 bases. With 4 bases removed from V and 6 bases from J, the gap between germline ends came to 18 bases. Germline V gives CDR1 SGHAT, CDR2 FQNNGV. The CDR3 is made up of 15 amino acids. The CDR3 reads CASSSFRGRGKTQYF. The CDR3 nucleotides are TGTGCCAGCAGCTCATTCAGGGGCCGCGGAAAGACCCAGTACTTC.